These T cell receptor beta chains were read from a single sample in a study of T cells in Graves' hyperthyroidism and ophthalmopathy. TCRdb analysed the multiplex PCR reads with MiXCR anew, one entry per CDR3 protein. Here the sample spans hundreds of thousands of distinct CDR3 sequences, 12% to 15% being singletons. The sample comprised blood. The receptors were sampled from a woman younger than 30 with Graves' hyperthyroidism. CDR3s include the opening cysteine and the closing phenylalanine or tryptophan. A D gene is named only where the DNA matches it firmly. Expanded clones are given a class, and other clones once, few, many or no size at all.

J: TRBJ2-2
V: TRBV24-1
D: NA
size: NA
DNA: TGTGCCACCAGTGACCCAGGACGGACGACCGGGGAGCTGTTTTTT
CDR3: CATSDPGRTTGELFF

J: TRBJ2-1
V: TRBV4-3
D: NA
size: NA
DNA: TGCGCCAGCAGCCAAGATTGGGACTGGACCAACAATGAGCAGCTCTTC
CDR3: CASSQDWDWTNNEQLF

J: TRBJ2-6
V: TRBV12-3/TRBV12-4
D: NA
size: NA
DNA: TGTGCCAGCAGCCCGTGGGGGGTTGGGGCCAACGTCCTGACTTTC
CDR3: CASSPWGVGANVLTF

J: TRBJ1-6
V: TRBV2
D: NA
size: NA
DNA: TGTGCCAGCAGTCTCCGGAATAATTCACCCCTCCACTTT
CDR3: CASSLRNNSPLHF

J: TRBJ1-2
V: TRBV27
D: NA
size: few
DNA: TGTGCCAGCAGTTTACTCCCCTCCCCGGGGATCTATGGCTACACCTTC
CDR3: CASSLLPSPGIYGYTF

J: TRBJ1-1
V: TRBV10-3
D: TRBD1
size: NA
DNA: TGTGCCATCAATAGGGGGCCCGACACTGAAGCTTTCTTT
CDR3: CAINRGPDTEAFF

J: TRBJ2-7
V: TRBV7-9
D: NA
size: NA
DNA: TGTGCCAGCGGTCGACAGAAGGGTGCCGAGCAGTACTTC
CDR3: CASGRQKGAEQYF

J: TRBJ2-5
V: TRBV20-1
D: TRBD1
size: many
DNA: TGCAGTGCTAGAGTAACGACAGGGCAAGAGACCCAGTACTTC
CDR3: CSARVTTGQETQYF

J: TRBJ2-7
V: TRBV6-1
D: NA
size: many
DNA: TGTGCCAGCAGTGAAGCACCGGGAAGCTACGAGCAGTACTTC
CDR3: CASSEAPGSYEQYF

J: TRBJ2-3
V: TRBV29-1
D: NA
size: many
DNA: TGCAGCGTTGTTGGCGGTATTAGCACAGATACGCAGTATTTT
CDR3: CSVVGGISTDTQYF

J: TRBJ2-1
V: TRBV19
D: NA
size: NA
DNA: TGTGCCAGTAGTATATCCCTCAACAATGAGCAGTTCTTC
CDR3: CASSISLNNEQFF

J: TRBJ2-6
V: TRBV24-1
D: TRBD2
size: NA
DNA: TGTGCCACCAGTGGACCGGGACTAGCGGGCCCAAGCTCTGGGGCCAACGTCCTGACTTTC
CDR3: CATSGPGLAGPSSGANVLTF

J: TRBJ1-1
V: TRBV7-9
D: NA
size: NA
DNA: TGTGCCAGCAGCTTTCCAGGGTTGAGCACTGAAGCTTTCTTT
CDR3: CASSFPGLSTEAFF

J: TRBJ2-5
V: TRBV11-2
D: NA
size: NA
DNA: TGTGCCAGCAGCTTAGAAACCCGGGACATACAAGAGACCCAGTACTTC
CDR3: CASSLETRDIQETQYF

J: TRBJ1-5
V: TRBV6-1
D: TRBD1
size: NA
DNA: TGTGCCAGCAGCGAGGACAGGGGAGGTAATCAGCCCCAGCATTTT
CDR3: CASSEDRGGNQPQHF

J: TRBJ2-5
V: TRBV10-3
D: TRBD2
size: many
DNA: TGTGCCATCAGGGCCGGGACTAGCGGGAGAGGGCACCAAGAGACCCAGTACTTC
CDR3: CAIRAGTSGRGHQETQYF

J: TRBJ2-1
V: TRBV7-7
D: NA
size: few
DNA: TGTGCCGGCAGCTCCGGGGGGCTTTACAATGAGCAGTTCTTC
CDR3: CAGSSGGLYNEQFF

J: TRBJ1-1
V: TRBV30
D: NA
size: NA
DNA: TGTGCCTGGAGTGAGTTCGGGATGAACACTGAAGCTTTCTTT
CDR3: CAWSEFGMNTEAFF

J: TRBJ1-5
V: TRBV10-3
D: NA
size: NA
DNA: TGTGCCATCAGTGAGTCGATTGGGGGGCGCGAACAGCCCCAGCATTTT
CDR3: CAISESIGGREQPQHF

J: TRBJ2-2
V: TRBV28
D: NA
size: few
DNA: TGTGCCAGCAGCCTACCGGTGGACACCGGGGAGCTGTTTTTT
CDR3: CASSLPVDTGELFF

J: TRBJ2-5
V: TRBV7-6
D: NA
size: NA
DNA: TGTGCCAGCAGTCTTACTCGGTCAGCAGAGACCCAGTACTTC
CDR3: CASSLTRSAETQYF

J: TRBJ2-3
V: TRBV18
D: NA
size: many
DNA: TGTGCCAGCTCACCACCGGGGGGCCCAGATACGCAGTATTTT
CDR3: CASSPPGGPDTQYF

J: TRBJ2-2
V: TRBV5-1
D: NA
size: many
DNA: TGCGCCAGCAGCTTGGAGTCCGGGGAGCTGTTTTTT
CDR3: CASSLESGELFF

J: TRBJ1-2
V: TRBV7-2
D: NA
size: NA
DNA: TGTGCCAGCAGGGATTACAGGGGCTACACCTTC
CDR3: CASRDYRGYTF

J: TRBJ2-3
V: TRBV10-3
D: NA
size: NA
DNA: TGTGCCACCAGTGCCGGGACTAGCACAGATACGCAGTATTTT
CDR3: CATSAGTSTDTQYF

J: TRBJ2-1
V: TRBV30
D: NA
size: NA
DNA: TGTGCCTGGACTGGGCAAGTCTCGAATGAGCAGTTCTTC
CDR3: CAWTGQVSNEQFF

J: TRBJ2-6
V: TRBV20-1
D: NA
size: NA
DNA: TGCAGTGCTAGAGATTTAAGGGGCTCGTCCTCTGGGGCCAACGTCCTGACTTTC
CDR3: CSARDLRGSSSGANVLTF

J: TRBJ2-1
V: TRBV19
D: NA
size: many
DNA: TGTGCCAGTAGTATAGCGGGGATCTACAATGAGCAGTTCTTC
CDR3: CASSIAGIYNEQFF

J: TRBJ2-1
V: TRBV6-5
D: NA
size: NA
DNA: TGTGCCAGCAGTTACGATACGGCGAGCTCCTACAATGAGCAGTTCTTC
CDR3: CASSYDTASSYNEQFF

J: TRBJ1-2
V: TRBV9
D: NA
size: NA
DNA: TGTGCCAGCAGCGTGGAAGGCCGTCTCACGGGCTACACCTTC
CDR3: CASSVEGRLTGYTF

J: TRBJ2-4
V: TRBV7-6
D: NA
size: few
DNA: TGTGCCAGCAGCCTGGGGGGGGGGCGAACCTCCTTAGCCAAAAACATTCAGTACTTC
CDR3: CASSLGGGRTSLAKNIQYF

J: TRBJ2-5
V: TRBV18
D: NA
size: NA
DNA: TGTGCCAGCTCCCATACAAGTAAGGAAGAGACCCAGTACTTC
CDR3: CASSHTSKEETQYF

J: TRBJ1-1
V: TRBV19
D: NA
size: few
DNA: TGTGCCAGTAGTCACGACAGATTGAACACTGAAGCTTTCTTT
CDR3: CASSHDRLNTEAFF

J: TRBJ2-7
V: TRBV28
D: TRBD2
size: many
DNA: TGTGCCAGCGGACTAGCGGGAGTACTCGAGCAGTACTTC
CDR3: CASGLAGVLEQYF

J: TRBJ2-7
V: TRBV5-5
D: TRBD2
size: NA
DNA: TGTGCCAGCAGCTTTCTAGGACTAGCGGGTTACGAGCAGTACTTC
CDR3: CASSFLGLAGYEQYF

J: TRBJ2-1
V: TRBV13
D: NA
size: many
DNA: TGTGCCAGCAGCCCGAGGGGGGATCGGGTTCGGGACAATGAGCAGTTCTTC
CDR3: CASSPRGDRVRDNEQFF

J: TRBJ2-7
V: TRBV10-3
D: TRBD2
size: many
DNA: TGTGCCATCAGTCCGGGACTAGCGGGAGTTGGCGAGCAGTACTTC
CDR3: CAISPGLAGVGEQYF

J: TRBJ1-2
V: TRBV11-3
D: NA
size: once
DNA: TGTGCCAGCAGCCCCCGGAGATGCTACACCTTC
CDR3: CASSPRRCYTF

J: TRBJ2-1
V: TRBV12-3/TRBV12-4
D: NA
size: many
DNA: TGTGCCAGCAGTTTCGATACCCCCTACAATGAGCAGTTCTTC
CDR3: CASSFDTPYNEQFF

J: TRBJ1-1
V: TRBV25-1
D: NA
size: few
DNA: TGTGCCACCCAACGGGGGGACAAAGCTTTCTTT
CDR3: CATQRGDKAFF

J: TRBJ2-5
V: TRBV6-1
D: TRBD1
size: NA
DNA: TGTGCCAGCAGACGGGACAGGGTGGAAGAGACCCAGTACTTC
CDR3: CASRRDRVEETQYF

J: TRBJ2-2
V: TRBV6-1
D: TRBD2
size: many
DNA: TGTGCCAGCACCGGGACTAGCGGGGCTAACACCGGGGAGCTGTTTTTT
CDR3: CASTGTSGANTGELFF

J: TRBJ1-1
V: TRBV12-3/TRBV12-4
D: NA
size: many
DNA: TGTGCCAGCAGTTTAGCGCGGCAGGTGAACACTGAAGCTTTCTTT
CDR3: CASSLARQVNTEAFF

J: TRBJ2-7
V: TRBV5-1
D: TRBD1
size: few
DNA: TGCGCCAGCGAGGGAACGGGACAGGGTGGGGAGCAGTACTTC
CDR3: CASEGTGQGGEQYF

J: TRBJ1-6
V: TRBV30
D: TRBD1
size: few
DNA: TGTGCCTGGGGACAGGGAGATTCACCCCTCCACTTT
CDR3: CAWGQGDSPLHF

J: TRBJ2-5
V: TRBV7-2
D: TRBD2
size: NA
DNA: TGTGCCAGCAGAATAGCGGGAGGGCTTGAGACCCAGTACTTC
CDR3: CASRIAGGLETQYF

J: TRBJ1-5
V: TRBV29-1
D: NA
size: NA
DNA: TGCAGCGGTGGGAACCTGGGACAGCCCCAGCATTTT
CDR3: CSGGNLGQPQHF

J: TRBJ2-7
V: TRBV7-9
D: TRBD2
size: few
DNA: TGTGCCAGCAGCTCAGGACTAGACCTCTACGAGCAGTACTTC
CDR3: CASSSGLDLYEQYF

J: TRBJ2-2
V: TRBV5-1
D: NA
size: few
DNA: TGCGCCAGCAGAAACGCGAACACCGGGGAGCTGTTTTTT
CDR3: CASRNANTGELFF

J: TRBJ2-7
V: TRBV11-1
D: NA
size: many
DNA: TGTGCCAGCAGCTTAGAATTGGCCTACGAGCAGTACTTC
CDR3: CASSLELAYEQYF

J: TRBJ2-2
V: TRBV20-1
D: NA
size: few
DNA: TGCAGTGCTAGAGACATAGTAATGACCGGGGAGCTGTTTTTT
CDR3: CSARDIVMTGELFF